The 18 T cell receptor beta chains given below trace back to one sample, sequenced in a study. MiXCR was run by TCRdb on the 5' RACE reads, yielding one entry per CDR3 protein. The sample yields about 62,000 distinct CDR3 sequences, almost 30% seen once. Sample: tumor-infiltrating naive CD4+ T cells sorted from the breast tumor. Subset given: naive CD4+ T cells, CD4+CD45RA+CD25-. These TCRs come from a female donor with breast cancer.

The V call is TRBV7-9, the J call TRBJ2-2, with 7 nucleotides matching TRBD2. Germline V gene data show CDR1 as SEHNR and CDR2 as FQNEAQ (reference sequence). The junction had 6 bases not matched to a gene; V was cut back by 5 bases and J by 6 bases. The CDR3 is 14 residues long. Written as DNA, the CDR3 is TGTGCCAGCAGCCGGCCCGCGGGAGCCGGGGAGCTGTTTTTT. This sequence encodes CASSRPAGAGELFF.

The chain recombines TRBV5-1 with TRBJ2-7; D possibly corresponds to TRBD1 (5 bases). CDR3 size: 14 residues. V shed 0 bases and J shed 2 bases, with 9 bases lying between them. In germline, CDR1 is SGHRS, CDR2 YFSETQ. DNA for the CDR3: TGCGCCAGCAGCTTGGAGGCAGGGACCTACGAGCAGTACTTC. Translation: CASSLEAGTYEQYF.

In the case of this clonotype: At one of its ends the junction is not consistent with the germline gene, which may arise from a read error. J is TRBJ2-1 and V is TRBV7-2, with 9 positions matching TRBD2. This CDR3 is built from 18 residues. The germline CDR1 and CDR2 sequences are SGHTA and FQGNSA. In DNA, the CDR3 is TGTGCAAGCAGCTTAGTTGGGGGGGTAGCGGGAGAGCACAATGAGCAGTTCTTC. Protein: CASSLVGGVAGEHNEQFF. The full variable domain, completed using reference TRBV7-2 and TRBJ2-1, is GAGVSQSPSNKVTEKGKDVELRCDPISGHTALYWYRQSLGQGLEFLIYFQGNSAPDKSGLPSDRFSAERTGGSVSTLTIQRTQQEDSAVYLCASSLVGGVAGEHNEQFFGPGTRLTVL.

This clonotype was seen many times. The rearrangement links TRBV7-6 to TRBJ2-7, with no clear D. The CDR3 consists of 13 residues. Trimming left V 0 bases short and J 1 base short, with 4 bases between. Germline V lookup: CDR1 SGHVS, CDR2 FNYEAQ. The CDR3 coding sequence is TGTGCCAGCAGCTTAGCGGCTTCCTACGAGCAGTACTTC. Translation gives CASSLAASYEQYF.

The V and J genes are TRBV5-1 and TRBJ2-7; D may be TRBD1 (5 bases). CDR3 length equals 13 residues. The V gene's germline CDR1 is SGHRS and CDR2 YFSETQ. V lost 4 bases to trimming and J lost 6 bases, with 14 bases between them. In DNA, the CDR3 is TGCGCCAGCAGCCAGCTAAGGGGAAGCGAGCAGTACTTC. Its translation: CASSQLRGSEQYF.

As for this clonotype: The CDR3 does not end in the conserved phenylalanine or tryptophan, so this is likely a read error. The chain links TRBV7-9 to TRBJ1-1, with D perhaps matching TRBD1 (5 bases). The CDR3 totals 13 residues. Germline V gives CDR1 SEHNR, CDR2 FQNEAQ (reference sequence). Trimming took off 3 bases at V and 4 bases at J, with 9 bases between the two ends. Here the CDR3 reads CASSFGGPTEAFL. DNA for the CDR3: TGTGCCAGCAGCTTTGGGGGTCCCACTGAAGCTTTCTTA.

The chain joins TRBV5-1 to TRBJ2-7; 11 bases are a match to TRBD1. Per the germline V gene, CDR1 is SGHRS and CDR2 is YFSETQ. Unmatched junction bases numbered 9, after V lost 0 bases and J lost 7 bases. The CDR3 spans 16 residues. CDR3 in amino acids: CASSLAPDRGLREQYF. DNA of the CDR3: TGCGCCAGCAGCTTGGCCCCGGACAGGGGGCTTCGGGAGCAGTACTTC. The variable domain in full, completed from reference TRBV5-1 and TRBJ2-7, reads KAGVTQTPRYLIKTRGQQVTLSCSPISGHRSVSWYQQTPGQGLQFLFEYFSETQRNKGNFPGRFSGRQFSNSRSEMNVSTLELGDSALYLCASSLAPDRGLREQYFGPGTRLTVT.

In its sample, this clonotype was seen many times. The genes are TRBV7-2 and TRBJ1-2; 7 positions agree with TRBD1. The CDR3 is 16 residues long. V shed 5 bases and J 0 bases; nucleotides not matched to a gene: 9. From germline, CDR1 is SGHTA and CDR2 FQGNSA. CDR3: CASSPPPGQPNYGYTF. CDR3 bases: TGTGCCAGCAGCCCTCCACCGGGACAGCCTAACTATGGCTACACCTTC.

The chain is built from TRBV9 and TRBJ2-7; D uncertain. CDR1 and CDR2 (germline): SGDLS, YYNGEE. This CDR3 contains 15 residues. The V gene lost 5 bases and the J gene lost 0 bases, with 15 bases spanning the gap. CDR3 DNA sequence: TGTGCCAGCAGTCTGGGCTCATCGAGCTCCTACGAGCAGTACTTC. It specifies CASSLGSSSSYEQYF.

J is TRBJ1-5 and V is TRBV12-3 or TRBV12-4; the match to TRBD1 covers 7 bases. The V gene end was trimmed by 5 bases and the J gene end by 0 bases; junction bases not matched to a gene: 13. The CDR3 has 18 residues. CDR3 residues: CASSRRGQSTNSNQPQHF. CDR3 DNA sequence: TGTGCCAGCAGTCGAAGGGGACAGTCCACTAATAGCAATCAGCCCCAGCATTTT.

This clonotype has more than one count but fewer than ten. The rearrangement joins TRBV20-1 to TRBJ2-3; D is unresolved. Trimming pared 6 bases from V and 5 bases from J, leaving 15 bases between. CDR3 length: 13 amino acids. Germline values: CDR1 DFQATT, CDR2 SNEGSKA (reference sequence). CDR3 DNA sequence: TGCAGTGCAAAGCACGGTTACGAAGATACGCAGTATTTT. It specifies CSAKHGYEDTQYF.

The chain joins TRBV9 to TRBJ2-2; 11 nucleotides agree with TRBD2. CDR3 length equals 16 residues. The germline V gene has CDR1 SGDLS and CDR2 YYNGEE. The V and J ends lost 2 bases and 7 bases, in that order; junction bases with no gene match: 7. CDR3 sequence: CASSVSSGRAGGELFF. CDR3 coding DNA: TGTGCCAGCAGCGTTAGTAGCGGGAGGGCCGGCGGGGAGCTGTTTTTT. Filled out from reference TRBV9 and TRBJ2-2, the complete variable domain reads DSGVTQTPKHLITATGQRVTLRCSPRSGDLSVYWYQQSLDQGLQFLIQYYNGEERAKGNILERFSAQQFPDLHSELNLSSLELGDSALYFCASSVSSGRAGGELFFGEGSRLTVL.

This chain uses TRBV5-1 with TRBJ2-2; weak D call: TRBD2 (6 bases). Per germline, CDR1 SGHRS and CDR2 YFSETQ. This CDR3 spans 15 amino acids. The ends were cut back, 1 base at V and 3 bases at J, with 10 bases in the middle. In nucleotides, the CDR3 is TGCGCCAGCAGCTTGTTCTCTAGCGACACCGGGGAGCTGTTTTTT. This gives the protein CASSLFSSDTGELFF.

CDR3 residues: CASSLRGIYGYTF. Here the CDR3 DNA reads TGTGCCAGCAGTTTAAGGGGGATCTATGGCTACACCTTC. The genes are TRBV12-3 or TRBV12-4 and TRBJ1-2; D is possibly TRBD1 (6 bases). The CDR3 has 13 amino acids. V was clipped by 2 bases and J by 4 bases, with 8 bases between them.

This clonotype occurred a few times. The rearrangement links TRBV6-6 to TRBJ2-5; TRBD1 or TRBD2 may be the D gene (5 bases each). The CDR3 runs to 14 residues. Germline V gene data show CDR1 as MNHNY and CDR2 as SVGAGI (reference sequence). Trimming left V 2 bases short and J 1 base short, with 8 bases between. The CDR3 protein is CASSYGGPQETQYF. CDR3 sequence (DNA): TGTGCCAGCAGTTACGGGGGTCCCCAAGAGACCCAGTACTTC.

The V and J genes are TRBV6-5 and TRBJ2-5, with 7 bases matching TRBD1. The CDR3 spans 15 residues. CDR1 and CDR2 from the germline V gene are MNHEY and SVGAGI. The V gene end was trimmed by 5 bases and the J gene end by 2 bases; junction bases not matched to a gene: 8. The CDR3 sequence: CASSLRGQIQETQYF. The CDR3 DNA sequence: TGTGCCAGCAGTCTAAGGGGGCAGATACAAGAGACCCAGTACTTC.

CDR3 bases: TGTGCCAGCAGCTCCGGACTAGCGGCGGATACGCAGTATTTT. Amino acid sequence: CASSSGLAADTQYF. The chain joins TRBV7-3 to TRBJ2-3, with 10 nucleotides matching TRBD2. The V segment lost 4 bases and the J segment 6 bases; nucleotides outside the gene matches: 4. The CDR3 covers 14 residues. Germline V gene sequence: CDR1 SGHTA, CDR2 FQGTGA.

For this clonotype: Being one base from a much bigger clone, this may be a read error. This chain links TRBV20-1 with TRBJ2-3, with a tentative D call TRBD2 (6 bases). CDR1 is DFQATT, CDR2 SNEGSKA, per germline (reference sequence). This CDR3 spans 15 amino acids. In nucleotides, the CDR3 is TGCAGTACTAGTCTCGCTAGCGCAAGCACAGATACGCAGTATTTT. It encodes CSTSLASASTDTQYF.